This record looks at one T cell receptor (beta chain) sequence and its context. Measured with immunoSEQ multiplex PCR; TCRdb has only the in-frame clones, and not every one. The sample carries a few hundred thousand clones, around 87% recorded once. The source of the sample is a study of shared clonotypes between healthy human individuals. Trimming at V came to 4 bases and at J to 4 bases, leaving 19 bases not matched to a gene. There are 21 residues in the CDR3. Germline V lookup: CDR1 SGHDN, CDR2 FVKESK. V is TRBV14 and J is TRBJ2-1, with TRBD2 matching over 13 bases. Input material: memory CD8+ T cells sorted from blood. Subset of the sample: CD45RO+ cells pooled with CCR7-negative TemRA cells. The TCR was taken from a man aged 18-30 years in good health. CDR3 coding DNA: TGTGCCAGCAGCCGAGGACTCTTAGGACTAGCGGGAGTTTTTATGTACAATGAGCAGTTCTTC. Amino acids: CASSRGLLGLAGVFMYNEQFF.